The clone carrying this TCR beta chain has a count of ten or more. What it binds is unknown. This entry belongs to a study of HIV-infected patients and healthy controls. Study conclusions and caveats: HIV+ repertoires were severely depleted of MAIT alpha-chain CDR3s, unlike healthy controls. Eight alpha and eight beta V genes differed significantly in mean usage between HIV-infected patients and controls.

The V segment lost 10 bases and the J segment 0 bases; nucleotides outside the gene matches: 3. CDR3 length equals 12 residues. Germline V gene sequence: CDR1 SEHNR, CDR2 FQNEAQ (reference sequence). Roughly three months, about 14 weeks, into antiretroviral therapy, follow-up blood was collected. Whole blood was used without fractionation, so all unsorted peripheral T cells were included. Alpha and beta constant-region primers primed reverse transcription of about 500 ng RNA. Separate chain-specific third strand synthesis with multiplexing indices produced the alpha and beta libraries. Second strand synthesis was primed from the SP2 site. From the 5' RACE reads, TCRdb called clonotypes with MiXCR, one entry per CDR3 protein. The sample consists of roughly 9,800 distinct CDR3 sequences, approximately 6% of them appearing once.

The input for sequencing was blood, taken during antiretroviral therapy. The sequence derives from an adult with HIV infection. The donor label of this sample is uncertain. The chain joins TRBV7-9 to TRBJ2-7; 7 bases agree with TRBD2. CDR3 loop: CATAGTSYEQYF. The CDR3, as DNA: TGTGCCACAGCGGGAACCTCCTACGAGCAGTACTTC.